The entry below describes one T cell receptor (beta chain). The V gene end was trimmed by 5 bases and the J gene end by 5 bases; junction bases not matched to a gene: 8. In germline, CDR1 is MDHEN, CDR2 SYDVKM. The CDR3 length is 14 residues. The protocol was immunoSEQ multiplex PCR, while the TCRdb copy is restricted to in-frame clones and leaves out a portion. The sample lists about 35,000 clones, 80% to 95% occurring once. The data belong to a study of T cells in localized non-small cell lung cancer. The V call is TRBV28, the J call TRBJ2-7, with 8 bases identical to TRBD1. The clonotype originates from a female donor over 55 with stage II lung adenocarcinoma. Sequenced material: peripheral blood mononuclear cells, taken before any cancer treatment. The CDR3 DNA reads TGTGCCAGCAGTCCACAGGGGGTGCTCGACGAGCAGTACTTC. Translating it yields CASSPQGVLDEQYF. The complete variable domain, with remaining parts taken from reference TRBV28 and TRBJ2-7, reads DVKVTQSSRYLVKRTGEKVFLECVQDMDHENMFWYRQDPGLGLRLIYFSYDVKMKEKGDIPEGYSVSREKKERFSLILESASTNQTSMYLCASSPQGVLDEQYFGPGTRLTVT.